The present entry profiles one T cell receptor beta chain with its context. This may be a read error, as it is one base from a much larger clone. The authors took blood RNA from unsorted whole blood and also extracted germline DNA. Priming with a constant-region primer yielded TCR beta cDNA from 400 to 500 ng total RNA. Three nested multiplex PCR rounds, a slightly modified ARM-PCR method, built the TCR beta libraries. A single record per CDR3 protein comes from TCRdb applying MiXCR to the multiplex PCR reads. The repertoire includes approximately 330,000 distinct CDR3 sequences, 65% of them detected once, and approximately 5.9% sits in the top ten. The data were taken from a study of tumor-infiltrating lymphocytes in primary liver carcinoma. The sequencing input was peripheral blood. The TCR was taken from a man aged 40-49 years with primary liver carcinoma and hepatitis B virus infection.

CDR3 nucleotides: TGTGCCAGCAGTTCCAGAGTCGGGACGACAGTGAACACTGAAGCTTTCTTT. Residues: CASSSRVGTTVNTEAFF. The J gene is TRBJ1-1, the V gene TRBV6-2 or TRBV6-3; D perhaps matches TRBD1 (5 bases). The CDR3 covers 17 residues. The ends were cut back, 4 bases at V and 0 bases at J, with 18 bases in the middle. Germline loops: CDR1 MNHEY, CDR2 SVGEGT.